One and the same sample provided the 5 T cell receptor beta chains below, sequenced in a study of T cell responses to AZD1222 COVID-19 vaccine. Here immunoSEQ multiplex PCR was the method, and the copy in TCRdb shows in-frame clones only, minus some. The sample carries roughly 150,000 clones, approximately 94% recorded once. The sample was peripheral blood, taken 28 days after the second AZD1222 dose. The receptor set was obtained from an adult who received the AZD1222 COVID-19 vaccine.

The genes are TRBV25-1 and TRBJ2-1; TRBD2 matches at 11 bases. Germline values: CDR1 MGHDK, CDR2 SYGVNS. V lost 4 bases and J lost 6; bases outside the gene matches: 8. The CDR3 extends over 16 amino acids. In DNA form, the CDR3 reads TGTGCCAGCAGTGGGGGTTCTAGCGGGAGGAGCAATGAGCAGTTCTTC. Its protein is CASSGGSSGRSNEQFF.

V is TRBV27 and J is TRBJ1-2; TRBD1 agrees at 8 bases. V shed 7 bases, J shed 5 bases, and the junction held 12 bases outside the gene matches. The CDR3 length is 15 residues. Germline V CDR1 and CDR2: MNHEY, SMNVEV (reference sequence). CDR3: CASKTTGADLYGYTF. CDR3 bases: TGTGCCAGCAAAACGACAGGGGCCGATCTTTATGGCTACACCTTC.

The V and J genes are TRBV30 and TRBJ1-1; D not certain. Trimming cost V 2 bases and J 1 base, with 8 bases left between them. CDR3 length equals 13 residues. Germline CDR1 GTSNPN, CDR2 SVGIG (reference sequence). The CDR3, as DNA: TGTGCCTGGAGTCATTCAGAGAACACTGAAGCTTTCTTT. Protein sequence: CAWSHSENTEAFF. The variable domain in full, with the rest retrieved from reference TRBV30 and TRBJ1-1, is SQTIHQWPATLVQPVGSPLSLECTVEGTSNPNLYWYRQAAGRGLQLLFYSVGIGQISSEVPQNLSASRPQDRQFILSSKKLLLSDSGFYLCAWSHSENTEAFFGQGTRLTVV.

The rearrangement links TRBV2 to TRBJ1-1; no clear D. The germline V and J ends were trimmed by 7 bases and 1 base, with 13 bases remaining between them. This CDR3 comprises 14 residues. CDR1 is SNHLY, CDR2 FYNNEI, per germline. The CDR3 nucleotides are TGTGCCAGCACGTCCCGCCAAGGGAACACTGAAGCTTTCTTT. Encoded protein: CASTSRQGNTEAFF.

The V call is TRBV27, the J call TRBJ2-3; D unclear. Germline V lookup: CDR1 MNHEY, CDR2 SMNVEV (reference sequence). This CDR3 has 13 amino acids. V lost 5 bases and J 3 bases, leaving 9 bases between the germline ends. CDR3: CASSPGDTDTQYF. The CDR3 bases are TGTGCCAGCAGTCCTGGAGATACAGATACGCAGTATTTT.